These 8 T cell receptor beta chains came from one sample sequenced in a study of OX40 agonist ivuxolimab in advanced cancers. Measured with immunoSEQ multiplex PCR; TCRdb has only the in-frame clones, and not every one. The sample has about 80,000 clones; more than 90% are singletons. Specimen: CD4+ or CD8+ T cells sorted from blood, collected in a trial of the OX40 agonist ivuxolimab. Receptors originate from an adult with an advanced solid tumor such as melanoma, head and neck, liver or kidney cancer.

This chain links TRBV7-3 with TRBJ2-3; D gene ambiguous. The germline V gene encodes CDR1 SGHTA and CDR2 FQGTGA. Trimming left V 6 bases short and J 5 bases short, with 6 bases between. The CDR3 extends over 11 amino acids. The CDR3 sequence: CASSRGDTQYF. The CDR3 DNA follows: TGTGCCAGCAGTCGTGGAGATACGCAGTATTTT. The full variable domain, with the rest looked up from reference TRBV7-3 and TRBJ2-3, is GAGVSQTPSNKVTEKGKYVELRCDPISGHTALYWYRQSLGQGPEFLIYFQGTGAADDSGLPNDRFFAVRPEGSVSTLKIQRTERGDSAVYLCASSRGDTQYFGPGTRLTVL.

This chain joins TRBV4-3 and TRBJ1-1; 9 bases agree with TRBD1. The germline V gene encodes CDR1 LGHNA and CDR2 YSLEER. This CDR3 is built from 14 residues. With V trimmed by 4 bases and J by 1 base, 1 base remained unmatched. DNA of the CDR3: TGCGCCAGCAGCCGGGGACAGGGGAACACTGAAGCTTTCTTT. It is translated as CASSRGQGNTEAFF.

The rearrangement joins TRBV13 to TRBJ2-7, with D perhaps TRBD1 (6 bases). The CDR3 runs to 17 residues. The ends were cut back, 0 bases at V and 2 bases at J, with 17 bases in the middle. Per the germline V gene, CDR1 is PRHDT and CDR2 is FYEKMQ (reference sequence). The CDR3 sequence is CASSLGWDTNTPYEQYF. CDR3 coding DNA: TGTGCCAGCAGCTTAGGGTGGGACACAAATACTCCCTACGAGCAGTACTTC.

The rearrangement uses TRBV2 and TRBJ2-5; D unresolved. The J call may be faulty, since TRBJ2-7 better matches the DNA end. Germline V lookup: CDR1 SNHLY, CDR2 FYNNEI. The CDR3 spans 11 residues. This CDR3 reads CASTVLYEQYF. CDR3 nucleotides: TGTGCCAGCACAGTGTTGTACGAGCAGTACTTC.

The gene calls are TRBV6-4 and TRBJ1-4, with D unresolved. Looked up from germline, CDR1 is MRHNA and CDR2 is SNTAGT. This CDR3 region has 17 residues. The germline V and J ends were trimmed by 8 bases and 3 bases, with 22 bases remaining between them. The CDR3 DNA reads TGTGCCAGCTCATCGCCCCCTCACTCCGCCGCTAATGAAAAACTGTTTTTT. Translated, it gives CASSSPPHSAANEKLFF.

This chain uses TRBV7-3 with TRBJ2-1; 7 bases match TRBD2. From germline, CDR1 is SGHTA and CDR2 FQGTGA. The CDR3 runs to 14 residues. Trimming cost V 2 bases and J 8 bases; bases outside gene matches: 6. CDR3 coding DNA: TGTGCCAGCAGCTTAGGGGGGGTGCTAGATGAGCAGTTCTTC. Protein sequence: CASSLGGVLDEQFF.

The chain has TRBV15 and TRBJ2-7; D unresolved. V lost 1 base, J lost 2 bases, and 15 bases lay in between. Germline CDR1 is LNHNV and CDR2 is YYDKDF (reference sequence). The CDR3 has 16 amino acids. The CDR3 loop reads CATSRGVRGGAYEQYF. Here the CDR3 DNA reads TGTGCCACCAGCAGAGGGGTCCGAGGTGGGGCCTACGAGCAGTACTTC.

The CDR3 sequence: CASSWTSGSWVTGELFF. The CDR3 nucleotides are TGTGCCAGCAGCTGGACTAGCGGGAGTTGGGTGACCGGGGAGCTGTTTTTT. The rearrangement joins TRBV7-3 to TRBJ2-2; 13 nucleotides align to TRBD2. V lost 4 bases, J lost 5 bases, and 7 bases stayed unmatched. The CDR3 totals 17 residues. Per the germline V gene, CDR1 is SGHTA and CDR2 is FQGTGA. The whole variable domain, filled in from reference TRBV7-3 and TRBJ2-2, reads GAGVSQTPSNKVTEKGKYVELRCDPISGHTALYWYRQSLGQGPEFLIYFQGTGAADDSGLPNDRFFAVRPEGSVSTLKIQRTERGDSAVYLCASSWTSGSWVTGELFFGEGSRLTVL.